This entry features one TCR beta chain sequence. This clone was seen only once. The target of this receptor is not known. No much larger clonotype is one base removed from it; base qualities were not supplied. This sample is part of a study of lymphopenia after photon versus proton radiotherapy (dated by TCRdb to about 2019). Study-wide context: The immunological effects of photon versus proton radiation therapy were compared in patients with gastrointestinal tumors who developed high-grade lymphopenia. The cohort included 20 to 25 patients with gastrointestinal tumors who developed lymphopenia after receiving either photon or proton therapy. The goal of the study was to describe how the two radiation modalities differ in their effects on the immune system. The investigation overall reported the following: The survival association was assessed only in patients who died, and better survival with proton therapy was presented by the authors as a possibility rather than a demonstrated result. During treatment, patients who received photon therapy lost naive T cells and TCR diversity and gained effector/memory populations, whereas patients who received proton therapy remained relatively stable. Across the cohort, an inverse correlation was found between a larger post-nadir drop in TCR diversity and overall survival time among patients who died. Once the lymphocyte count had reached its nadir, the repertoires of photon-treated patients showed oligoclonal expansion, particularly of CD8+ Temra cells, and this expansion drove the decline in diversity.

Receptor amplification or capture employed the immunoSEQ multiplex PCR assay. Deep sequencing of rearranged TCR beta loci, alongside multiparametric flow cytometry, was used to profile T cell repertoires. TCRdb stores this immuneACCESS table with in-frame sequences only. Part of the clones is absent; in the studies checked, under half of the shortfall reflects unresolved V genes, and no reason is known for the rest. This sample holds 25,000 or so clones; 75% to 90% were observed only once. The ten biggest clones cover roughly 5.2% of the sample. The junction carries 14 bases between V and J, which are trimmed by 5 bases and 1 base respectively. CDR1 is given as MNHEY and CDR2 as SVGAGI, both from the germline V gene. The CDR3 contains 15 residues, cysteine and phenylalanine counted. Of all the DNA, just the CDR3 is kept, 45 bases in frame from base 1.

Specimen: peripheral blood, collected from a patient treated with photon-based radiotherapy. The receptor comes from a man aged 30 to 39 with gastric cancer. The rearrangement combines TRBV6-5 with TRBJ1-1, with a tentative D gene TRBD1 over 6 matching bases. CDR3 reads: CASSTEGGANTEAFF. Here is the DNA: TGTGCCAGCAGTACTGAGGGGGGCGCGAACACTGAAGCTTTCTTT.